Listed below are T cell receptor beta chains from one sample, sequenced in a study of neoadjuvant anti-PD-1 for oral cavity cancer. Some clones are missing from TCRdb's copy, which holds only in-frame ones; the method was immunoSEQ multiplex PCR. The sample carries around 18,000 clones, about two thirds recorded once. The starting material was PBMCs, obtained before nivolumab (anti-PD-1) treatment. The receptors here all came from a person between 40 and 80 years old with oral cavity squamous cell carcinoma. Both conserved end residues are part of each CDR3. A D gene is named only where the DNA matches it firmly. Size tells how often a clone was seen (once, few, many) or the class of an expanded clone, and some rows leave it out.

j_call,v_call,d_call,clone_size,cdr3_nt,cdr3_aa
TRBJ2-1,TRBV6-1,.,.,TGTGCCAGCACTGCGGGGCTAGCAATTAAAGAGTTCTTC,CASTAGLAIKEFF
TRBJ2-7,TRBV29-1,.,.,TGCAGCGTTTCCCTCTTTCGGGGGGCTGGCGAGCAGTACTTC,CSVSLFRGAGEQYF
TRBJ2-1,TRBV19,.,.,TGTGCCAGTAGTACTAGCTACAATGAGCAGTTCTTC,CASSTSYNEQFF
TRBJ2-5,TRBV6-1,TRBD1,.,TGTGCCAGCAGTACACAGGGGGCGGTGGAGACCCAGTACTTC,CASSTQGAVETQYF
TRBJ1-1,TRBV5-1,.,.,TGCGCCAGCAGCTCGGAGGGGAGTCATATTTTGAACACTGAAGCTTTCTTT,CASSSEGSHILNTEAFF
TRBJ2-3,TRBV6-4,TRBD2,.,TGTGCCAGCAGTGACGACGGGACTAGCGGGAGTCATACGCAGTATTTT,CASSDDGTSGSHTQYF
TRBJ1-4,TRBV19,TRBD1,.,TGTGCCAGTAGTTCAACAGGGGGTCCTAATGAAAAACTGTTTTTT,CASSSTGGPNEKLFF
TRBJ1-3,TRBV5-1,TRBD1,.,TGCGCCAGCAGCCCGGGACAGGCTCCTGGAAACACCATATATTTT,CASSPGQAPGNTIYF
TRBJ1-2,TRBV13,.,.,TGTGCCAGCAGCTTAGGCCAGGGAACCTATGGCTACACCTTC,CASSLGQGTYGYTF
TRBJ2-6,TRBV4-1,TRBD1,once,TGCGCCAGCAGCCAAGAGTCGACAGGGGGGGCCAACGTCCTGACTTTC,CASSQESTGGANVLTF
TRBJ2-1,TRBV6-1,.,.,TGTGCCAGCAGATTGGGGGGCGGCAATGAGCAGTTCTTC,CASRLGGGNEQFF
TRBJ1-2,TRBV6-1,.,.,TGTGCCAGCAGTATCGACATGGGTTATGACTACACCTTC,CASSIDMGYDYTF
TRBJ2-3,TRBV6-5,TRBD1,.,TGTGCCAGCAGTTCCCTTGGGACAGGGGGCGCAGGTACGCAGTATTTT,CASSSLGTGGAGTQYF
TRBJ2-3,TRBV5-8,.,.,TGTGCCAGCAGCTCGGAACCGAATACGCAGTATTTT,CASSSEPNTQYF
TRBJ2-7,TRBV9,.,.,TGTGCCAGCAGCGTAGGAGGGAACGAGCAGTACTTC,CASSVGGNEQYF
TRBJ2-5,TRBV6-5,TRBD1,.,TGTGCCCGTCCGGCGGGACAGGGGGAGGTGGAGACCCAGTACTTC,CARPAGQGEVETQYF
TRBJ1-5,TRBV6-1,.,.,TGTGCCATACACAGTCCTTATAGCAATCAGCCCCAGCATTTT,CAIHSPYSNQPQHF
TRBJ1-1,TRBV5-1,.,.,TGCGCCAGCAGCTTGGCGGGTCTGGGAGGATTCACTGAAGCTTTCTTT,CASSLAGLGGFTEAFF
TRBJ1-1,TRBV6-1,.,few,TGTGCCAGCGACACTGGACGGGTAAACACTGAAGCTTTCTTT,CASDTGRVNTEAFF
TRBJ2-3,TRBV5-1,.,.,TGCGCCAGCAGCCAACAGGGAACAGATACGCAGTATTTT,CASSQQGTDTQYF
TRBJ1-1,TRBV10-3,.,few,TGTGCCATCACCCCAGACGGACTGAACACTGAAGCTTTCTTT,CAITPDGLNTEAFF
TRBJ2-2,TRBV5-1,TRBD2,.,TGCGCCAGCAAGCTAGCGGCTAACACCGGGGAGCTGTTTTTT,CASKLAANTGELFF
TRBJ2-1,TRBV6-5,.,.,TGTGCCAGCAGTTCAAAAGTTGGGGAGCAGTTCTTC,CASSSKVGEQFF
TRBJ1-5,TRBV7-3,.,.,TGTGCCAGCAGCTTAGGGGGGACCAATCAGCCCCAGCATTTT,CASSLGGTNQPQHF
TRBJ2-7,TRBV2,.,.,TGTGCCACACACCCTCAGGCCCTCTACGAGCAGTACTTC,CATHPQALYEQYF
TRBJ1-1,TRBV2,TRBD1,.,TGTGCCAGCAAGGGACAGGGTTCTAGCACTGAAGCTTTCTTT,CASKGQGSSTEAFF
TRBJ1-5,TRBV2,.,.,TGTGCCAGCAGTCTAGATTTTAACAATCAGCCCCAGCATTTT,CASSLDFNNQPQHF
TRBJ2-1,TRBV7-2,TRBD2,few,TGTGCCAGCAGCTTAGGGCTAGCGGGAGGGCGGGCGTTCTACAATGAGCAGTTCTTC,CASSLGLAGGRAFYNEQFF
TRBJ1-2,TRBV4-1,.,.,TGCGCCAGCAGCCAAGTGGGACCCTATGGCTACACCTTC,CASSQVGPYGYTF
TRBJ2-7,TRBV5-1,.,.,TGCGCCAGCAGCTTAGGGGGATACTCCTACGAGCAGTACTTC,CASSLGGYSYEQYF
TRBJ2-2,TRBV5-4,TRBD2,.,TGTGCCAGCAGCTCCCGGACTAGCGGGAACACCGGGGAGCTGTTTTTT,CASSSRTSGNTGELFF
TRBJ2-2,TRBV19,.,few,TGTGCCAGTTCTATCACCGGGGAGCTGTTTTTT,CASSITGELFF
TRBJ2-3,TRBV28,.,.,TGTGCCAGCAGCTTAGGGGGACACTTAAGCCCGTATTTT,CASSLGGHLSPYF
TRBJ2-7,TRBV6-1,.,.,TGTGCCAGCAGCTCCGGGACACACTACGAGCAGTACTTC,CASSSGTHYEQYF
TRBJ2-4,TRBV29-1,.,.,TGCAGCGTTGAAGAACGGACGCAGGGGCCCGGGATTCAGTACTTC,CSVEERTQGPGIQYF
TRBJ2-5,TRBV7-9,TRBD1,.,TGTGCCAGCAGCCCAGAAGACAGGGACAGGACCCAGTACTTC,CASSPEDRDRTQYF
TRBJ2-1,TRBV10-3,.,.,TGTGCCATCAGTGAGTCGGGACTCCCGAGCTCCTACAATGAGCAGTTCTTC,CAISESGLPSSYNEQFF
TRBJ2-7,TRBV6-1,TRBD1,.,TGTGCCAGCAGTAGGGACAGGGCCAACGAGCAGTACTTC,CASSRDRANEQYF